The subject of this entry is one TCR beta chain. The data originate from a study of shared clonotypes between healthy human individuals. As for the study in general: Per donor, three plates held CD4 naive cells, three held CD4 memory, two held CD8 naive and one held CD8 memory.

This table comes from immunoSEQ multiplex PCR, and its TCRdb copy is limited to in-frame clones, with some not included. The repertoire includes 2 million to 2.5 million clones, roughly 93% of them detected once, and around 0.4% sits in the top ten. The CDR3 has 15 amino acids. Trimming left V 5 bases short and J 1 base short, with 14 bases between. The germline gives CDR1 SGHRS, CDR2 YFSETQ. The material sequenced was naive CD4+ T cells from PBMCs. Subset reported: CD45RA+ positively selected. V usage is TRBV5-1 and J usage is TRBJ2-3; D perhaps matches TRBD1 (6 bases). The TCR sequence derives from a man younger than 30 in good health. Some clones in this sample may be carry-over from other donors' samples. The CDR3 region is CASSSVDRRTDTQYF. The CDR3 DNA follows: TGCGCCAGCAGTTCCGTAGACAGGCGCACAGATACGCAGTATTTT.